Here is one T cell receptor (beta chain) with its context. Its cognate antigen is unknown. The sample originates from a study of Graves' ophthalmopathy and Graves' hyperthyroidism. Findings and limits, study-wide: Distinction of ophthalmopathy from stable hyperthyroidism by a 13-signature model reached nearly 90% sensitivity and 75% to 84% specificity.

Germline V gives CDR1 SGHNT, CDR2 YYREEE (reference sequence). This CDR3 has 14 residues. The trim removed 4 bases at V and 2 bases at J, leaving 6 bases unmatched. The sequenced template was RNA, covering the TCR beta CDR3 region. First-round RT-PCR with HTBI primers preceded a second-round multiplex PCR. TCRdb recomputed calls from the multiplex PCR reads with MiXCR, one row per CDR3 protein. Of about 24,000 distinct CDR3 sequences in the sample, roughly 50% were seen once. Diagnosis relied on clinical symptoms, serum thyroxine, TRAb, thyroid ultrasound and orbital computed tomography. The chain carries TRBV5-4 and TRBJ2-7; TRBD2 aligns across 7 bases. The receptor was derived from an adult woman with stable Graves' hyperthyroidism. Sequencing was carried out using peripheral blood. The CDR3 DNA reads TGTGCCAGCAGCCCGGGACTATTCGCCTACGAGCAGTACTTC. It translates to CASSPGLFAYEQYF.